These T cell receptor beta chains were read from a single sample in a study of blood T cell repertoires in COVID-19. Here immunoSEQ multiplex PCR was the method, and the copy in TCRdb shows in-frame clones only, minus some. The table has 77,000 or so clones, 75% to 85% seen once. The sequenced sample consisted of peripheral blood. The source is a woman in her fifties or sixties with acute or convalescent COVID-19. Each CDR3 is given with its conserved first and last residue. A D gene is named only where the DNA matches it firmly. Rows may omit the clone size; those that give it use once, few, many or a size class.

d_call	v_call	j_call	clone_size	cdr3_aa	cdr3_nt
NA	TRBV5-1	TRBJ1-1	NA	CASSSSAVGNTEAFF	TGCGCCAGCAGCTCCTCCGCGGTCGGGAACACTGAAGCTTTCTTT
TRBD1	TRBV30	TRBJ2-2	NA	CAWGYSDRVGTGELFF	TGTGCCTGGGGGTATTCAGACAGGGTGGGCACCGGGGAGCTGTTTTTT
NA	TRBV3-1/TRBV3-2	TRBJ1-4	NA	CASSGTHSNEKLFF	TGTGCCAGCAGCGGGACACATAGTAATGAAAAACTGTTTTTT
NA	TRBV30	TRBJ1-2	NA	CAWTRNREAFYGYTF	TGTGCCTGGACCCGGAACAGGGAAGCGTTCTATGGCTACACCTTC
NA	TRBV3-1/TRBV3-2	TRBJ2-7	NA	CASSQSVVNREQYF	TGTGCCAGCAGCCAATCGGTTGTTAACCGCGAGCAGTACTTC
TRBD1	TRBV9	TRBJ1-4	NA	CASSVLGTGRTNEKLFF	TGTGCCAGCAGCGTGCTTGGGACAGGGAGAACTAATGAAAAACTGTTTTTT
NA	TRBV6-2/TRBV6-3	TRBJ1-4	NA	CASSSTAEKLFF	TGTGCCAGCAGTTCGACAGCAGAAAAACTGTTTTTT
NA	TRBV5-1	TRBJ2-3	NA	CASSLVGTTSTDTQYF	TGCGCCAGCAGCTTGGTCGGGACAACTAGCACAGATACGCAGTATTTT
NA	TRBV9	TRBJ1-5	NA	CASSVTGQPQHF	TGTGCCAGCAGCGTCACCGGTCAGCCCCAGCATTTT
NA	TRBV6-5	TRBJ1-6	NA	CASRSSYNSPLHF	TGTGCCAGCCGGAGCTCCTATAATTCACCCCTCCACTTT
NA	TRBV2	TRBJ1-2	few	CASSDAPGKRGYTF	TGTGCCAGCAGTGATGCCCCGGGGAAAAGGGGCTACACCTTC
TRBD1	TRBV19	TRBJ1-2	NA	CASSMGDRGHGYTF	TGTGCCAGTAGTATGGGGGACAGGGGTCATGGCTACACCTTC
TRBD1	TRBV18	TRBJ1-3	NA	CASSPTGENGNTIYF	TGTGCCAGCTCACCAACAGGGGAAAATGGAAACACCATATATTTT
TRBD1	TRBV5-1	TRBJ1-1	NA	CASSLEGAGGGEAFF	TGCGCCAGCAGCTTGGAGGGCGCAGGGGGTGGTGAAGCTTTCTTT
NA	TRBV10-3	TRBJ1-6	NA	CAISPRRETPLHF	TGTGCCATCAGCCCAAGGAGGGAAACACCCCTCCACTTT
TRBD1	TRBV11-2	TRBJ1-1	NA	CASSLGQGTTEAFF	TGTGCCAGCAGCCTAGGACAGGGGACCACTGAAGCTTTCTTT
NA	TRBV12-2	TRBJ1-2	NA	CASRGQGAVGYTF	TGTGCAAGTCGCGGACAGGGGGCGGTTGGCTACACCTTC
NA	TRBV9	TRBJ1-2	once	CASSVGGAAGYTF	TGTGCCAGCAGCGTAGGGGGCGCCGCTGGCTACACCTTC
NA	TRBV7-9	TRBJ1-1	NA	CASSLVSEHEAFF	TGTGCCAGCAGCTTAGTCTCGGAGCATGAAGCTTTCTTT
TRBD2	TRBV11-2	TRBJ2-3	once	CASSLEPSGTQYF	TGTGCCAGCAGCTTAGAGCCTAGCGGTACGCAGTATTTT
NA	TRBV24-1	TRBJ1-2	NA	CATSDRQGPYGYTF	TGTGCCACCAGTGATCGTCAGGGTCCTTATGGCTACACCTTC
TRBD2	TRBV10-3	TRBJ2-3	once	CAISVATSGGMDTQYF	TGTGCCATCAGTGTCGCGACTAGCGGGGGGATGGATACGCAGTATTTT
NA	TRBV9	TRBJ1-1	NA	CASSVGVHRTEAFF	TGTGCCAGCAGCGTAGGGGTCCACAGGACTGAAGCTTTCTTT
NA	TRBV2	TRBJ1-2	NA	CASSEVAGNYGYTF	TGTGCCAGCAGTGAAGTTGCGGGAAACTATGGCTACACCTTC
TRBD2	TRBV6-2/TRBV6-3	TRBJ2-1	NA	CASSLAGARGEQFF	TGTGCCAGCAGTTTAGCGGGGGCGCGGGGTGAGCAGTTCTTC
TRBD1	TRBV29-1	TRBJ1-2	NA	CSALWDRDYGYTF	TGCAGCGCCCTATGGGACAGGGACTATGGCTACACCTTC
NA	TRBV6-2/TRBV6-3	TRBJ1-2	once	CASSYSTLRQPSGGYTF	TGTGCCAGCAGTTACTCGACCCTACGACAGCCTAGTGGGGGCTACACCTTC
NA	TRBV9	TRBJ2-3	NA	CASSPTGPDTQYF	TGTGCCAGCAGCCCAACAGGGCCAGATACGCAGTATTTT
NA	TRBV19	TRBJ1-2	NA	CASRTGLNGYTF	TGTGCCAGTCGGACGGGATTGAATGGCTACACCTTC
NA	TRBV19	TRBJ1-2	NA	CASSSWAEGGYTF	TGTGCCAGTAGTAGTTGGGCAGAGGGTGGCTACACCTTC
NA	TRBV10-1	TRBJ2-3	few	CASSELAATDTQYF	TGCGCCAGCAGTGAACTAGCTGCCACAGATACGCAGTATTTT
NA	TRBV18	TRBJ1-2	once	CASSPQRIPRETYGYTF	TGTGCCAGCTCACCACAAAGAATTCCAAGGGAGACCTATGGCTACACCTTC
NA	TRBV18	TRBJ1-4	few	CASSPDTGGNEKLFF	TGTGCCAGCTCACCTGACACGGGGGGTAATGAAAAACTGTTTTTT
TRBD1	TRBV6-2/TRBV6-3	TRBJ1-2	NA	CASSGQGKGYTF	TGTGCCAGCAGCGGACAGGGAAAAGGCTACACCTTC
NA	TRBV5-1	TRBJ2-2	NA	CASSFVTSGELFF	TGCGCCAGCAGCTTCGTTACTAGCGGGGAGCTGTTTTTT
TRBD1	TRBV19	TRBJ1-2	NA	CASLGQGNYGYTF	TGTGCCAGCCTGGGACAGGGAAACTATGGCTACACCTTC
TRBD1	TRBV18	TRBJ2-5	NA	CASSPRDSEETQYF	TGTGCCAGCTCACCCCGGGACAGTGAAGAGACCCAGTACTTC
NA	TRBV12-3/TRBV12-4	TRBJ1-1	NA	CASNQFRGTEAFF	TGTGCCAGCAACCAATTCAGGGGCACTGAAGCTTTCTTT
TRBD1	TRBV11-2	TRBJ1-2	NA	CASSSDRGTYGYTF	TGTGCCAGCAGCTCAGACAGGGGGACCTATGGCTACACCTTC
NA	TRBV6-5	TRBJ2-2	NA	CASSYGWSTGELFF	TGTGCCAGCAGTTACGGTTGGAGCACCGGGGAGCTGTTTTTT
NA	TRBV12-5	TRBJ1-1	NA	CASGLAQGFEAFF	TGTGCTAGTGGTTTGGCACAGGGTTTTGAAGCTTTCTTT
TRBD1	TRBV27	TRBJ1-5	NA	CASSPTGGWVQPQHF	TGTGCCAGCAGCCCGACAGGGGGATGGGTTCAGCCCCAGCATTTT
NA	TRBV12-3/TRBV12-4	TRBJ1-1	NA	CAASEQAVTEAFF	TGTGCCGCGTCCGAGCAGGCCGTCACTGAAGCTTTCTTT
NA	TRBV12-5	TRBJ2-1	NA	CASGLGQSSYNEQFF	TGTGCTAGTGGTTTGGGACAGAGCTCCTACAATGAGCAGTTCTTC
NA	TRBV10-2	TRBJ2-6	NA	CASSDGITGANVLTF	TGCGCCAGCAGTGACGGGATAACTGGGGCCAACGTCCTGACTTTC
TRBD2	TRBV4-1	TRBJ2-3	NA	CASSQELSGGRKNTDTQYF	TGCGCCAGCAGCCAAGAGCTGTCGGGGGGACGGAAGAACACAGATACGCAGTATTTT
TRBD1	TRBV11-2	TRBJ1-2	NA	CASSLGQEASYGYTF	TGTGCCAGCAGCCTCGGACAGGAAGCCTCCTATGGCTACACCTTC
NA	TRBV19	TRBJ2-7	NA	CASSIVPDEQYF	TGTGCCAGTAGTATAGTCCCCGACGAGCAGTACTTC
NA	TRBV21-1	TRBJ1-2	NA	CASSKAGHGDRGSGGYTF	TGTGCCAGCAGCAAAGCGGGTCATGGGGACAGGGGTTCGGGTGGCTACACCTTC
NA	TRBV18	TRBJ1-1	once	CASSPGVGNRRVTEAFF	TGTGCCAGCTCACCGGGCGTTGGCAACCGTCGTGTCACTGAAGCTTTCTTT
NA	TRBV12-3/TRBV12-4	TRBJ1-1	NA	CASSLKGGTFF	TGTGCCAGCAGTTTAAAAGGGGGAACTTTCTTT
NA	TRBV7-9	TRBJ1-5	NA	CASSLVGPNQPQHF	TGTGCCAGCAGCTTAGTTGGGCCCAATCAGCCCCAGCATTTT
NA	TRBV18	TRBJ1-6	NA	CASSPGQGSYNSPLHF	TGTGCCAGCTCACCGGGGCAGGGCTCCTATAATTCACCCCTCCACTTT
NA	TRBV4-1	TRBJ1-4	NA	CASSQGRRAEKLFF	TGCGCCAGCAGCCAAGGGAGGAGGGCGGAAAAACTGTTTTTT
NA	TRBV6-6	TRBJ1-6	NA	CASSRQTSTLHF	TGTGCCAGCAGTAGACAGACCAGCACCCTCCACTTT
TRBD2	TRBV24-1	TRBJ2-1	NA	CATSDTSGGTYNEQFF	TGTGCCACCAGTGACACAAGCGGGGGGACATACAATGAGCAGTTCTTC
NA	TRBV2	TRBJ2-2	few	CASLTDYTGELFF	TGTGCCAGCCTGACAGACTACACCGGGGAGCTGTTTTTT
NA	TRBV14	TRBJ1-2	NA	CASSQVPRAGGYTF	TGTGCCAGCAGCCAAGTTCCCAGGGCGGGAGGCTACACCTTC
NA	TRBV10-2	TRBJ1-2	once	CASSDPQGYGYTF	TGCGCCAGCAGCGATCCACAGGGCTATGGCTACACCTTC